This TCR beta chain was sequenced during a study of vaccination and CD4 T cells after COVID-19. Across the whole study: Comprising six males and four females, the convalescent participants counted two Hispanic individuals among them. The authors gave control cultures a CEFX pool, an HIV-1 Nef pool, or no peptide. Overlapping spike pools from SARS-CoV-2 and HCoV-NL63, HCoV-OC43 and HCoV-229E served as culture stimuli.

This clonotype was observed a handful of times. Its target is not known. Cultured CD4+ T cell DNA was sequenced using the Oncomine TCR Beta short-read assay. TCRdb re-called the PCR reads through MiXCR, storing one row per CDR3 protein. The table has over 15,000 distinct CDR3 sequences, 44% seen once. The CDR3 length is 12 residues. In germline, CDR1 is DFQATT, CDR2 SNEGSKA (reference sequence). Trimming took 3 bases from V and 7 from J, leaving 10 bases between them. Time point: late sampling 161 to 241 days after vaccination in a few convalescent patients. As for treatment: approximately nine-day PBMC culture with coronavirus spike peptide pools or control peptides (ViraFEST assay).

The sequence came from a human donor who had recovered from COVID-19. Sequencing used CD4+ T cells from blood, cultured in vitro, obtained about 7 months after SARS-CoV-2 vaccination. The rearrangement joins TRBV20-1 to TRBJ2-1, with D hard to call. The CDR3 loop is CSARANWNEQFF. The DNA for the CDR3 is TGCAGTGCTAGGGCGAATTGGAATGAGCAGTTCTTC.